This TCR beta chain was sequenced in a study of T-cell reconstitution after alpha-beta-depleted transplantation in children. A note on this clonotype: Its specificity is unknown.

Broader study findings: Reportedly, alpha-beta T cells present about two months post-transplant originated from several hundred expanded clones of graft origin.

The TCRbeta library incorporated unique molecular identifiers. TCRdb analysed the PCR reads with MiXCR anew, one entry per CDR3 protein. The sample includes approximately 1,000,000 distinct CDR3 sequences, roughly 31% of them seen just once. The clonotype originates from a boy less than two years old who had a stem cell transplant for SCID, so the T cells may come from the graft donor. Material: PBMCs, mostly from graft donor cells, obtained 360 days after TCRalphabeta/CD19-depleted stem cell transplant.

CDR3 residues: CASSSPRTGGHNEQFF. The CDR3 coding sequence is TGTGCCAGCAGTTCCCCTCGGACAGGGGGCCACAATGAGCAGTTCTTC. The chain uses TRBV6-5 and TRBJ2-1, with 11 bases lining up with TRBD1. The CDR3 length is 16 residues. Germline-derived CDR1 and CDR2 are MNHEY and SVGAGI. The junction had 7 bases not matched to a gene; V was cut back by 4 bases and J by 5 bases.